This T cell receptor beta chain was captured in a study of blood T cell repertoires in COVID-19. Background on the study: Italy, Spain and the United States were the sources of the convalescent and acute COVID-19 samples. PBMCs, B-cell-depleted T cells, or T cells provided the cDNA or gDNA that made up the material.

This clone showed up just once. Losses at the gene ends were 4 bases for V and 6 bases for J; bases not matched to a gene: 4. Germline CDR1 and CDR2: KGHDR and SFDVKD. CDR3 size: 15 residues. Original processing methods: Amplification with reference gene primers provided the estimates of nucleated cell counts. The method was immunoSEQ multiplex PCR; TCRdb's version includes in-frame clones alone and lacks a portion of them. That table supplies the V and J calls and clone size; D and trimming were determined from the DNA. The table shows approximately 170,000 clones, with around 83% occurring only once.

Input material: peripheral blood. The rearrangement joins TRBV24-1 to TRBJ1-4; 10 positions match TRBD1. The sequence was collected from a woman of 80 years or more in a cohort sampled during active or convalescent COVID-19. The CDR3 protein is CATSDSGTGDEKLFF. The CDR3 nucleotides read TGTGCCACCAGTGACTCCGGGACAGGGGATGAAAAACTGTTTTTT.